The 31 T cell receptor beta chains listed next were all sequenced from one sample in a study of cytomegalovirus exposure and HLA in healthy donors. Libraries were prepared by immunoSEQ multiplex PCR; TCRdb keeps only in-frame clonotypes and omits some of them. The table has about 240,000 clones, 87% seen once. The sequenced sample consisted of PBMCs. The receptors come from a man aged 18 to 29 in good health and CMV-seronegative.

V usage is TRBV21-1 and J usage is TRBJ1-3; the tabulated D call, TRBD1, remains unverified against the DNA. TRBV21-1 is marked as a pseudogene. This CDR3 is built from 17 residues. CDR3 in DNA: TGTGCCAGCAGCAAAGTCTTCCGCAGGAAAAACGGAAACACCATATATTTT. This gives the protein CASSKVFRRKNGNTIYF.

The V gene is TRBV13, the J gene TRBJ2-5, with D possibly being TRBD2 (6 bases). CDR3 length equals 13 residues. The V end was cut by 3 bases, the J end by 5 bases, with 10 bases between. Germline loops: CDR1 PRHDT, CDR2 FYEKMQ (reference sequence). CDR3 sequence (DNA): TGTGCCAGCAGCTTGCGGGGCTCGGAGACCCAGTACTTC. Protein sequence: CASSLRGSETQYF. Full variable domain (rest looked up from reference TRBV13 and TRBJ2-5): AAGVIQSPRHLIKEKRETATLKCYPIPRHDTVYWYQQGPGQDPQFLISFYEKMQSDKGSIPDRFSAQQFSDYHSELNMSSLELGDSALYFCASSLRGSETQYFGPGTRLLVL.

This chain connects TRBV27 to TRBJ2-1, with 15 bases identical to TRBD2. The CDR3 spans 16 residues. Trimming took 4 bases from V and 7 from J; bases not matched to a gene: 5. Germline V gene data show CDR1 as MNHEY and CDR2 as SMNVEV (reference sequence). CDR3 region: CASSWTSGRAGNEQFF. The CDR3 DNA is TGTGCCAGCAGTTGGACTAGCGGGAGGGCCGGGAATGAGCAGTTCTTC.

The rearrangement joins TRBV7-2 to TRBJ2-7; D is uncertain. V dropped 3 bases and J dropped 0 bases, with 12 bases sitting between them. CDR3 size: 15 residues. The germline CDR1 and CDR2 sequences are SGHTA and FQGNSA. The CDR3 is CASSFYLLSSYEQYF. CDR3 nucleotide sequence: TGTGCCAGCAGCTTTTACCTTCTCAGCTCCTACGAGCAGTACTTC. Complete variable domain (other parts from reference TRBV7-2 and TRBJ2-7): GAGVSQSPSNKVTEKGKDVELRCDPISGHTALYWYRQSLGQGLEFLIYFQGNSAPDKSGLPSDRFSAERTGGSVSTLTIQRTQQEDSAVYLCASSFYLLSSYEQYFGPGTRLTVT.

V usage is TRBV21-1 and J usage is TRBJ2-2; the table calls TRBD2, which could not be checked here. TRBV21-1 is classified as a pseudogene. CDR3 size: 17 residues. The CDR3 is CASRPAASGALSGELFF. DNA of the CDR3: TGTGCCAGCAGACCCGCGGCTAGCGGGGCCCTCTCCGGGGAGCTGTTTTTT.

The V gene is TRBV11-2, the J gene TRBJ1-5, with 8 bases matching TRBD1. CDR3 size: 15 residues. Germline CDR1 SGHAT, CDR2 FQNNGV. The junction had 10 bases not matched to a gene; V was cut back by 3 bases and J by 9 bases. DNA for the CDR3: TGTGCCAGCAGCTTTGACGGGACAGGAGGTTCGCCCCAGCATTTT. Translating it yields CASSFDGTGGSPQHF.

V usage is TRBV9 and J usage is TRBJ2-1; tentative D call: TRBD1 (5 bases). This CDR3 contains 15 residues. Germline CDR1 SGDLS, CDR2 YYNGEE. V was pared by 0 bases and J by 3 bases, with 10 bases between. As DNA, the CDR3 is TGTGCCAGCAGCGTAGAGGGGCCCCACTACAATGAGCAGTTCTTC. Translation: CASSVEGPHYNEQFF.

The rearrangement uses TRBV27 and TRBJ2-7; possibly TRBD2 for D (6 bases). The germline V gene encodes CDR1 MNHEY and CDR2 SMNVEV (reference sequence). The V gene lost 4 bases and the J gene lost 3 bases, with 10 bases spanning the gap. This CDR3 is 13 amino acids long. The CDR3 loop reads CASSSGLGYEQYF. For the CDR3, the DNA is TGTGCCAGCAGTTCGGGACTGGGCTACGAGCAGTACTTC.

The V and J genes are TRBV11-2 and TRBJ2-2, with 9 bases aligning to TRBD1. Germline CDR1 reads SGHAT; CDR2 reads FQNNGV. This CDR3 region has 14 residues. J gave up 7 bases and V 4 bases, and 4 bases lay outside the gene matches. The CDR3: CASSSYRGLGELFF. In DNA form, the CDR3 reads TGTGCCAGCAGCTCATACAGGGGGCTCGGGGAGCTGTTTTTT.

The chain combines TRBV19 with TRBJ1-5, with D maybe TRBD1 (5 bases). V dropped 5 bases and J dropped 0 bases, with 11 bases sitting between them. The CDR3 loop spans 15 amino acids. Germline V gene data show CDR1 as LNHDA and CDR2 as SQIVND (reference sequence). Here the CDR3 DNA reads TGTGCCAGTAGTCCCCGACAGTATAGCAATCAGCCCCAGCATTTT. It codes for CASSPRQYSNQPQHF.

Here the CDR3 reads CSVEVGTEAFF. In nucleotides, the CDR3 is TGCAGCGTCGAGGTTGGCACTGAAGCTTTCTTT. The rearrangement joins TRBV29-1 to TRBJ1-1; D unresolved. Trimming stripped 6 bases from V and 4 bases from J, with 9 bases between. This CDR3 is built from 11 residues. Per the germline V gene, CDR1 is SQVTM and CDR2 is ANQGSEA.

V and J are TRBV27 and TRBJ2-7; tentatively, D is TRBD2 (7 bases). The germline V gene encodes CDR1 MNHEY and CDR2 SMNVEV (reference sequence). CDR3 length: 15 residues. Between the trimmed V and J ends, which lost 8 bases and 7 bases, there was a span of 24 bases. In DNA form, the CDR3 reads TGTGCCAGCGGCCTCTCCCTAGGGGGGGGCCGGGAGCAGTACTTC. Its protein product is CASGLSLGGGREQYF.

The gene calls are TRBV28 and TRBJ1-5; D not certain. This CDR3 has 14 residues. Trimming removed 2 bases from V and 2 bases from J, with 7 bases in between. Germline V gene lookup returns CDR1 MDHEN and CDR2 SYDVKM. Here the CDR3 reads CASSLRVGNQPQHF. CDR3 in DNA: TGTGCCAGCAGTTTACGGGTTGGCAATCAGCCCCAGCATTTT.

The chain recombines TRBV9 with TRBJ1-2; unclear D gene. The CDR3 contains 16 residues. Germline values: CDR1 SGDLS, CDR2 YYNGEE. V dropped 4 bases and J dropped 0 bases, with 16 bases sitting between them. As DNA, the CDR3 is TGTGCCAGCAGCCCTCACAGCCCCGGAACTAACTATGGCTACACCTTC. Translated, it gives CASSPHSPGTNYGYTF.

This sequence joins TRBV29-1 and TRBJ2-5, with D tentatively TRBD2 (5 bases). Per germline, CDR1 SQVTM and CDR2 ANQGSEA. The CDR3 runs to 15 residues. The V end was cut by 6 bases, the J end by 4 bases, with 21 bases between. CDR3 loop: CSVETLWEQSETQYF. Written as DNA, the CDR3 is TGCAGCGTCGAGACTCTGTGGGAGCAGTCAGAGACCCAGTACTTC.

CDR3 in amino acids: CASSVAASGRTGELFF. The CDR3 DNA follows: TGTGCCAGCAGCGTAGCGGCTAGCGGGAGGACCGGGGAGCTGTTTTTT. This chain uses TRBV9 with TRBJ2-2, with 11 bases lining up with TRBD2. Germline values: CDR1 SGDLS, CDR2 YYNGEE. Trimming cost V 0 bases and J 5 bases; bases outside gene matches: 3. The CDR3 is 16 amino acids.

In nucleotides, the CDR3 is TGTGCCAGCAGTCCGCCCATCAGGGGGCTGTCCTACGAGCAGTACTTC. This encodes CASSPPIRGLSYEQYF. The chain uses TRBV28 and TRBJ2-7; 8 bases agree with TRBD1. The junction had 10 bases not matched to a gene; V was cut back by 5 bases and J by 1 base. CDR1 and CDR2 from the germline V gene are MDHEN and SYDVKM. The CDR3 has 16 amino acids.

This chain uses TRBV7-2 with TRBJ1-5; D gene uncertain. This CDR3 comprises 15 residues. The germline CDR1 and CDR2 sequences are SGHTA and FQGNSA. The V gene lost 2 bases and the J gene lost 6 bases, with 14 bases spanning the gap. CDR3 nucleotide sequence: TGTGCCAGCAGCTTATTCCCGAGTGGAGGTCAGCCCCAGCATTTT. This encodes CASSLFPSGGQPQHF.

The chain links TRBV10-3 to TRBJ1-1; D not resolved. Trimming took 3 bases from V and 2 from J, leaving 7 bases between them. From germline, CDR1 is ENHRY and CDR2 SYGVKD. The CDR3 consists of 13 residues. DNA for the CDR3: TGTGCCATCAGTGACTCTCCCAACACTGAAGCTTTCTTT. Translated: CAISDSPNTEAFF.

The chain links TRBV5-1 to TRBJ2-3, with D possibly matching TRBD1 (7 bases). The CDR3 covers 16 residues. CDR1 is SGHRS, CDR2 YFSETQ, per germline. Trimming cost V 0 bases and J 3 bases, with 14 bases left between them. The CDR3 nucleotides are TGCGCCAGCAGCTTGGCGGCCAGGGGGGCTACAGATACGCAGTATTTT. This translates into CASSLAARGATDTQYF.

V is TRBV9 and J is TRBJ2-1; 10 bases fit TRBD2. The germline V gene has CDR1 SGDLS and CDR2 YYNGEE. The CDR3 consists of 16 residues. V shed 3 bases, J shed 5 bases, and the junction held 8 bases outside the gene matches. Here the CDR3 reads CASSASTSGADNEQFF. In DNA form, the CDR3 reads TGTGCCAGCAGCGCATCTACTAGCGGGGCCGACAATGAGCAGTTCTTC.

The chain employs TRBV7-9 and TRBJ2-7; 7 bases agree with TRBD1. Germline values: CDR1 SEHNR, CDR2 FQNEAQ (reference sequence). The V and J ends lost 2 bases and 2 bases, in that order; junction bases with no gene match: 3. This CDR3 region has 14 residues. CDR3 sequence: CASSLPGQPYEQYF. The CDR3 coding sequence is TGTGCCAGCAGCTTACCGGGACAGCCCTACGAGCAGTACTTC.

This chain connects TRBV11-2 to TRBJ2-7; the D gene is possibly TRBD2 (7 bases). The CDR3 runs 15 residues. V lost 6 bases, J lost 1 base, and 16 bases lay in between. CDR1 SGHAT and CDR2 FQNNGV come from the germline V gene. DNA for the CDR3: TGTGCCAGCAGTTGGGGGCGGGACTATTCCTACGAGCAGTACTTC. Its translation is CASSWGRDYSYEQYF.

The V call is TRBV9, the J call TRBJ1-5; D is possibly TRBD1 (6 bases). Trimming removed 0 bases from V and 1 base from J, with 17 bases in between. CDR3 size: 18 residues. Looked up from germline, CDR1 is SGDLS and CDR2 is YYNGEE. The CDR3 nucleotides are TGTGCCAGCAGCGTAGTGGGGGCACAGATAGGGAGCAATCAGCCCCAGCATTTT. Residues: CASSVVGAQIGSNQPQHF.

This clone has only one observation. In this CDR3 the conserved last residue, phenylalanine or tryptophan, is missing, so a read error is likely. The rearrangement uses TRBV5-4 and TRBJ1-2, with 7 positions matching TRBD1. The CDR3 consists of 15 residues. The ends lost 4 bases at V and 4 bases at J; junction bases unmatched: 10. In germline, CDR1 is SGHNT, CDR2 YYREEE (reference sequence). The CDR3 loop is CASSKDQGGVYGYTS. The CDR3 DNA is TGTGCCAGCAGCAAGGACCAGGGGGGAGTCTATGGCTACACCTCC.

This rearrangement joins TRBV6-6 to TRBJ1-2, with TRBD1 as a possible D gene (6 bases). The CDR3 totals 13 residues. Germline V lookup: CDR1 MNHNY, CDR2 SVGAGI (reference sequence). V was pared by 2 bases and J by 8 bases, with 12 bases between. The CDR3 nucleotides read TGTGCCAGCAGTTACGGGGGGGGGCAAGGCTACACCTTC. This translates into CASSYGGGQGYTF.

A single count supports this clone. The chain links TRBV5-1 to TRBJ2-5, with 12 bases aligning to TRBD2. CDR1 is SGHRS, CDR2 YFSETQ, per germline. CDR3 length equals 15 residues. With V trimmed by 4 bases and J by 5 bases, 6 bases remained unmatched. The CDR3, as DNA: TGCGCCAGCAGCATCCAGACTAGCGGGGGCGAGACCCAGTACTTC. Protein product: CASSIQTSGGETQYF.

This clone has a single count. CDR3 in amino acids: CASREAGGGNTEAFF. The DNA of the CDR3 is TGTGCCAGCAGGGAGGCAGGGGGTGGGAACACTGAAGCTTTCTTT. V gene TRBV14 combines with J gene TRBJ1-1; 7 bases fit TRBD1. From germline, CDR1 is SGHDN and CDR2 FVKESK. With V trimmed by 6 bases and J by 1 base, 8 bases remained unmatched. This CDR3 region has 15 residues.

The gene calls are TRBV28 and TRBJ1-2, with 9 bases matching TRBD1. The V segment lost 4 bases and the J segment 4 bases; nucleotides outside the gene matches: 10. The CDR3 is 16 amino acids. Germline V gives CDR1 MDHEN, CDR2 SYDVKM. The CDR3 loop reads CASSSPEGTGIYGYTF. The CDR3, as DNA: TGTGCCAGCAGTTCCCCAGAAGGGACAGGGATCTATGGCTACACCTTC.

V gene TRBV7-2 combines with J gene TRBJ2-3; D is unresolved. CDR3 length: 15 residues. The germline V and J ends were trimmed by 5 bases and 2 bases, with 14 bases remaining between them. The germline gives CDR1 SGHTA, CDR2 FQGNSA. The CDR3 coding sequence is TGTGCCAGCAGCCCCCAGGTTGGAACCACAGATACGCAGTATTTT. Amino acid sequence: CASSPQVGTTDTQYF.

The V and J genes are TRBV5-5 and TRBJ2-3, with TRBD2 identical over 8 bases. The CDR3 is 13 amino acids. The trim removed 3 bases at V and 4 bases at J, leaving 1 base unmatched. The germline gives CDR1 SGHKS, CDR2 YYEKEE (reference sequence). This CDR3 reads CASSSGGSDTQYF. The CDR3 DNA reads TGTGCCAGCAGCTCGGGAGGGTCAGATACGCAGTATTTT.